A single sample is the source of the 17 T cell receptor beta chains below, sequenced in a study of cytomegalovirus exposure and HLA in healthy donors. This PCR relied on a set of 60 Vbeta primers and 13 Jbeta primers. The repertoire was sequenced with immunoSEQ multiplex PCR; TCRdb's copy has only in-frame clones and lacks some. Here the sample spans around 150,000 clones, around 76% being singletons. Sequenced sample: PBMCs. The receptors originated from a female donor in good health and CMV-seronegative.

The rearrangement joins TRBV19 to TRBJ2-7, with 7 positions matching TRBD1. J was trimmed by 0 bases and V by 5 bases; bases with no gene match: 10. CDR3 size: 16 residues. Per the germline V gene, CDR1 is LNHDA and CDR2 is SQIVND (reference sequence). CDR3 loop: CASSAVRDRSSYEQYF. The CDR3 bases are TGTGCCAGTAGTGCGGTCCGGGACAGAAGCTCCTACGAGCAGTACTTC.

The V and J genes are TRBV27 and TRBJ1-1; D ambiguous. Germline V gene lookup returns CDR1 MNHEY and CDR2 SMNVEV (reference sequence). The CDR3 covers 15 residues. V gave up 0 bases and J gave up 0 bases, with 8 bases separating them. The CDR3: CASSLSYSMNTEAFF. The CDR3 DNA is TGTGCCAGCAGTTTATCGTACTCCATGAACACTGAAGCTTTCTTT.

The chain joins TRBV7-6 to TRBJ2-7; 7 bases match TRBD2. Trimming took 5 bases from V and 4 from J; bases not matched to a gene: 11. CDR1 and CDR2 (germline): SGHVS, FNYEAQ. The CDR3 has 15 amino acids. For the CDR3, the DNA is TGTGCCAGCAGCCCGATGTTGGACGGGGGGTACGAGCAGTACTTC. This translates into CASSPMLDGGYEQYF.

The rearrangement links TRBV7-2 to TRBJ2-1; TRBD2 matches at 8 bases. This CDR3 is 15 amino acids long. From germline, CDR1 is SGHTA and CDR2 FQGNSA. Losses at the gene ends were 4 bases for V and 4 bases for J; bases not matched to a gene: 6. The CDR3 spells CASSSSGGSYNEQFF. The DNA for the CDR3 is TGTGCCAGCAGCTCGAGCGGGGGCTCGTACAATGAGCAGTTCTTC.

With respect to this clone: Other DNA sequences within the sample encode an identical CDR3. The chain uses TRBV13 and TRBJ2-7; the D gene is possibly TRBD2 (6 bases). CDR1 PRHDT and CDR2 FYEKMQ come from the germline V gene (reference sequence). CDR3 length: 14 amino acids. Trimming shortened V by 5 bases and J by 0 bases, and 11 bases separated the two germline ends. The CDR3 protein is CASSLGLSSYEQYF. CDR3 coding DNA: TGTGCCAGCAGCCTGGGACTGAGCTCCTACGAGCAGTACTTC.

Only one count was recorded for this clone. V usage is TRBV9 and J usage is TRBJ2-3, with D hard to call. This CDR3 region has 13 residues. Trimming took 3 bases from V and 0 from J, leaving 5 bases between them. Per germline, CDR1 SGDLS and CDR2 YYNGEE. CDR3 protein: CASSATSTDTQYF. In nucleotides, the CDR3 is TGTGCCAGCAGCGCTACTAGCACAGATACGCAGTATTTT.

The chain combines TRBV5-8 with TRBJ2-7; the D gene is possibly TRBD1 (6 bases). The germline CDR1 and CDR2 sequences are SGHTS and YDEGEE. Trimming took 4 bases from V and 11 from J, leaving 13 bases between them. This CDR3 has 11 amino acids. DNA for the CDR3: TGTGCCAGCAGCCTGGACAGACGGAAGTACTTC. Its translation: CASSLDRRKYF. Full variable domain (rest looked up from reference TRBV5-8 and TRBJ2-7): EAGVTQSPTHLIKTRGQQATLRCSPISGHTSVYWYQQALGLGLQFLLWYDEGEERNRGNFPPRFSGRQFPNYSSELNVNALELEDSALYLCASSLDRRKYFGPGTRLTVT.

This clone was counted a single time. CDR3 residues: CSVEDHGAGGLYEQYF. The CDR3 DNA sequence: TGCAGCGTTGAAGATCACGGAGCGGGAGGGCTTTACGAGCAGTACTTC. The chain carries TRBV29-1 and TRBJ2-7; TRBD2 matches at 10 bases. This CDR3 region has 16 residues. The germline V gene has CDR1 SQVTM and CDR2 ANQGSEA. The V segment lost 0 bases and the J segment 4 bases; nucleotides outside the gene matches: 9.

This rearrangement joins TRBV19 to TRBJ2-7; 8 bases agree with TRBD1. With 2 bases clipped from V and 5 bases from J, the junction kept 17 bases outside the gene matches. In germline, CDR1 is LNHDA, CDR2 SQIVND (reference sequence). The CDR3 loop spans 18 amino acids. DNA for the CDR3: TGTGCCAGTAGTATAATGCCCCCCGGACAGGGAGGTAGCGACGAGCAGTACTTC. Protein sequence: CASSIMPPGQGGSDEQYF.

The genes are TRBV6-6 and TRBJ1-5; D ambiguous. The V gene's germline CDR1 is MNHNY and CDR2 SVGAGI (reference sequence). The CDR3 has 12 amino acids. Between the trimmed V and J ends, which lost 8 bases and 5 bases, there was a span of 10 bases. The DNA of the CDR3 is TGTGCCAGCCAGCGTGGCGATCAGCCCCAGCATTTT. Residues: CASQRGDQPQHF.

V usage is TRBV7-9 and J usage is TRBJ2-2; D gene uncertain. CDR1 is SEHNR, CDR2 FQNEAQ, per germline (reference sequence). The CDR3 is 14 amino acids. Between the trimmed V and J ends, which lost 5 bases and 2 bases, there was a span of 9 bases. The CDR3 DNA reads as TGTGCCAGCAGCCTACCTCTTAACACCGGGGAGCTGTTTTTT. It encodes CASSLPLNTGELFF.

In DNA form, the CDR3 reads TGCGCCAGCAGCTTCAGCGGACCACAAGAGACCCAGTACTTC. Its protein product is CASSFSGPQETQYF. This chain joins TRBV5-1 and TRBJ2-5; perhaps TRBD2 as D (5 bases). V was cut by 2 bases and J by 2 bases, with 10 bases left in between. The CDR3 covers 14 residues. CDR1 and CDR2 from the germline V gene are SGHRS and YFSETQ.

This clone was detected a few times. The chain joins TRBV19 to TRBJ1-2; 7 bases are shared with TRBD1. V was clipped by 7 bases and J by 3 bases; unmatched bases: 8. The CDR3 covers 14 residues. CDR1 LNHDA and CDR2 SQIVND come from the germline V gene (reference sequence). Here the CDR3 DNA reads TGTGCCAGTACCGCGACAGGGATCTACTATGGCTACACCTTC. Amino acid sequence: CASTATGIYYGYTF. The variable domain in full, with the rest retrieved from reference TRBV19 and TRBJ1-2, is DGGITQSPKYLFRKEGQNVTLSCEQNLNHDAMYWYRQDPGQGLRLIYYSQIVNDFQKGDIAEGYSVSREKKESFPLTVTSAQKNPTAFYLCASTATGIYYGYTFGSGTRLTVV.

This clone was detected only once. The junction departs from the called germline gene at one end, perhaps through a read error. This CDR3 reads CASSEAEGFSGNTIYF. CDR3 sequence (DNA): TGTGCCAGCAGCGAAGCGGAGGGCTTCTCTGGAAACACCATATATTTT. V gene TRBV2 combines with J gene TRBJ1-3; D remains ambiguous. The CDR3 is 16 amino acids. Germline CDR1 is SNHLY and CDR2 is FYNNEI. Supplemented by reference TRBV2 and TRBJ1-3, the full variable domain reads EPEVTQTPSHQVTQMGQEVILRCVPISNHLYFYWYRQILGQKVEFLVSFYNNEISEKSEIFDDQFSVERPDGSNFTLKIRSTKLEDSAMYFCASSEAEGFSGNTIYFGEGSWLTVV.

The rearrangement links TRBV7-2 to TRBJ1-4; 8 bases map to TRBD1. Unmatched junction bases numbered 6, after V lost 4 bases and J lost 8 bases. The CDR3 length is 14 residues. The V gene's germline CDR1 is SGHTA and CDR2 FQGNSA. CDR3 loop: CASSSQGAREKLFF. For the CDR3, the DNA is TGTGCCAGCAGCTCGCAGGGGGCTCGGGAAAAACTGTTTTTT. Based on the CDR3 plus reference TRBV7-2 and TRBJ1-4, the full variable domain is GAGVSQSPSNKVTEKGKDVELRCDPISGHTALYWYRQSLGQGLEFLIYFQGNSAPDKSGLPSDRFSAERTGGSVSTLTIQRTQQEDSAVYLCASSSQGAREKLFFGSGTQLSVL.

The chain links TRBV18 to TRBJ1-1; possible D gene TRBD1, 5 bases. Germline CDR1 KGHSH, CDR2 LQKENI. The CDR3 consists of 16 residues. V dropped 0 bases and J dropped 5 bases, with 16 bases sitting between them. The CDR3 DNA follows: TGTGCCAGCTCACCACCGAAGAGCCTTAGGGGAACTGAAGCTTTCTTT. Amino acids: CASSPPKSLRGTEAFF.

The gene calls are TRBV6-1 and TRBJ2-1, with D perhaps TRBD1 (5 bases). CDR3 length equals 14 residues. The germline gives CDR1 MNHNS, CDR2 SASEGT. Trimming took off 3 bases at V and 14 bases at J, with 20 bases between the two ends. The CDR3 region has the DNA TGTGCCAGCAGTGAGTCGGTTCGTTGGCCCAGGGAGTTCTTC. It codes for CASSESVRWPREFF.